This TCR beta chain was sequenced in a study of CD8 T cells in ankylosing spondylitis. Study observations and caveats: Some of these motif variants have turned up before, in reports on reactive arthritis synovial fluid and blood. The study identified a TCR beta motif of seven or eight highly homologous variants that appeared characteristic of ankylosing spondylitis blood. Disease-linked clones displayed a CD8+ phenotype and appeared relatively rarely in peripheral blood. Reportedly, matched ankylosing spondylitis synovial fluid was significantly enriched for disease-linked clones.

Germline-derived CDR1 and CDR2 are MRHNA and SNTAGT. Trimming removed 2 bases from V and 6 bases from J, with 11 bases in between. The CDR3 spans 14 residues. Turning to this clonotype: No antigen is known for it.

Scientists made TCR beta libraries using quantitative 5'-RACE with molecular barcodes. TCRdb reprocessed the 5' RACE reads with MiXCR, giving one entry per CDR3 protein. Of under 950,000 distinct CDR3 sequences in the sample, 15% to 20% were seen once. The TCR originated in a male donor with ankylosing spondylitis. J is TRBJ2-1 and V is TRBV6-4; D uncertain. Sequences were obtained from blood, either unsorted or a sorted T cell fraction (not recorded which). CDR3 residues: CASSDPSGCNEQFF. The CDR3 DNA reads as TGTGCCAGCAGTGACCCGTCGGGTTGCAATGAGCAGTTCTTC.